This TCR beta chain was identified during a study of blood T cell repertoires in COVID-19. Study context: Spain, Italy and the United States supplied samples that represented acute and convalescent COVID-19. PBMCs, B-cell-depleted T cells, or T cells were the source of the cDNA or gDNA that made up the material.

This clone was seen only once. The V gene's germline CDR1 is LNHDA and CDR2 SQIVND (reference sequence). V was trimmed by 7 bases and J by 0 bases, leaving 7 bases between them. The length of the CDR3 is 13 residues. Original handling: The authors estimated nucleated cell counts from reference gene primer amplification. Sequenced by immunoSEQ multiplex PCR; TCRdb stores in-frame clones only, minus some. The V and J calls and the clone size are those of that table, but D and trimming were determined from the DNA. The top ten hold roughly 4.8% of the sample, which has 65,000 to 70,000 clones, roughly 80% seen once.

The receptor comes from a woman aged 55-69 years with acute or convalescent COVID-19. The rearrangement links TRBV19 to TRBJ2-1; D gene uncertain. Specimen: peripheral blood. CDR3 in amino acids: CASKKSSYNEQFF. Written as DNA, the CDR3 is TGTGCCAGTAAGAAGAGCTCCTACAATGAGCAGTTCTTC.